This T cell receptor (beta chain) is drawn from a study of OX40 agonist ivuxolimab in advanced cancers. As for the study in general: A male proportion of approximately 83% was recorded, with mean age about 62 years and range about 20 to 85.

Overall study findings and caveats: There were, on average, more expanded clones in CD8+ T cells than in CD4+. Within 6 weeks, CD4+ and CD8+ blood T cells expanded clonally at 0.1 to 3.0 mg/kg. Low clonal expansion, among the lowest seen, marked partial responders at 0.1-3.0 mg/kg.

The CDR3 adds up to 9 amino acids, both ends counted. Germline values: CDR1 DFQATT, CDR2 SNEGSKA (reference sequence). A word on this clone: What it binds is unknown. No conserved phenylalanine or tryptophan is present at the end of the CDR3, so a read error is the likely explanation. It is unclear where the CDR3 begins or ends on the DNA, so no DNA is shown, and the CDR3 is as TCRdb lists it.

Clones were sequenced by immunoSEQ multiplex PCR, and TCRdb holds only the in-frame ones, with some missing. The sample records roughly 77,000 clones, less than 95% being singletons. Sequences were derived from CD4+ or CD8+ T cells sorted from blood, sampled in a trial of the OX40 agonist ivuxolimab. The rearrangement uses TRBV20-1 and TRBJ1-2; TRBD1 is the table's D call and was not checked against the DNA. The source is an adult with an advanced solid tumor such as melanoma, head and neck, liver or kidney cancer. The CDR3 region is CSATLQGPY.